The present entry profiles one T cell receptor beta chain with its context. The antigen it binds to is not known. Base qualities are not recorded, but no much larger clone differs from it by a single base. TCRbeta CDR3 regions were amplified from genomic DNA by means of the immunoSEQ Assay, a bias-controlled multiplex PCR. As for the authors' bioinformatics: The number of nucleated cells in each sample was estimated from the amplification of reference gene primers within the assay. Sequence reads were collapsed and filtered to measure the absolute abundance of every unique TCRbeta CDR3 rearrangement. Productive Simpson clonality was computed per sample as the square root of Simpson's diversity index over productive rearrangements. What TCRdb holds here is the immuneACCESS table cut down to in-frame rearrangements. Part of the clones is not present; checked against another copy, under half of the missing clones reflect an unresolved V gene, and the others are unexplained. Clone size and the V and J calls come from that table; the DNA yielded D and trimming. Across this sample there are a few hundred thousand clones, with nearly 90% seen only once. In total, the top ten clones hold around 1.7% of the sample.

These data come from a study of blood T cell repertoires in COVID-19 (dated by TCRdb to about 2020). Looking at the study overall: Samples from collaborators originated in the United States, Italy and Spain and spanned both the acute and convalescent phases of COVID-19. Sample metadata almost always included a de-identified subject ID, COVID-19 status, age in years and sex. The repertoires were released in a freely available public database meant as a resource for research on the immune response to SARS-CoV-2. Samples came from the ongoing ImmuneRACE study (first 160 participants) plus 1,254 subjects from 6 global collaborators. Where available, HLA class I and class II types were obtained from metadata supplied by the sample provider rather than from assay-based typing. The dataset comprised deeply sampled blood TCRbeta repertoires from subjects exposed to, actively infected with, or recovered from COVID-19. The prospective study material was composed of cDNA or gDNA derived from T cells, B-cell-depleted T cells, or PBMCs.

Broader findings and caveats from the paper: How much clinical and demographic metadata was included differed by source and by participant, and the metadata was provided uncurated.

Enrolling through a virtual design, the prospective study's participants ranged in age from about 18 to 89 years and lived across roughly 23 United States geographic areas. In the prospective study, participants were assigned to cohorts based on the clinical history participants reported in a screening survey and a study questionnaire. Mobile phlebotomists in the prospective study collected whole blood, serum and a nasopharyngeal or oropharyngeal swab from every participant. Participants in the prospective study had the option to provide additional blood draws and questionnaires over a 2-month period. Blood samples from the prospective study were shipped frozen or at room temperature prior to DNA extraction. This receptor was identified in a woman aged 18-30 years with acute COVID-19. Specimen: PBMCs or T cells enriched from blood (not recorded which).

The nucleotides read TGTGCCAGCAGCTCACAGGGGGTTCTTAACTATGGCTACACCTTC. This encodes CASSSQGVLNYGYTF. The chain is made from TRBV13 and TRBJ1-2, and TRBD1 aligns with 8 junction nucleotides. The CDR3 covers 15 residues, taking in both the cysteine and the phenylalanine. Of all the DNA, just the CDR3 is kept, 45 bases in frame from base 1. Compared with germline, V lacks 4 bases and J lacks 1 base; bases without a gene match: 5. The germline V gene (reference sequence) specifies PRHDT as CDR1 and FYEKMQ as CDR2.